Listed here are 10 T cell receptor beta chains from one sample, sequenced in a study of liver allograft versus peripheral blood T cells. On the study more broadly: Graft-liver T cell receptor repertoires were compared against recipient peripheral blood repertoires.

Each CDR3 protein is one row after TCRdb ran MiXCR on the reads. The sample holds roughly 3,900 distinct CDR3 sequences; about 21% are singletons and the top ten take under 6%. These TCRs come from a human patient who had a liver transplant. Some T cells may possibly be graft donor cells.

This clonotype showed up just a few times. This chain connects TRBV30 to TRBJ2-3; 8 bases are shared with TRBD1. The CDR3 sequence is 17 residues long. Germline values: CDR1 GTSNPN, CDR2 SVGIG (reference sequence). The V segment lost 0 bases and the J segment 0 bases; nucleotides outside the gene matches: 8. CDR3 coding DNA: TGTGCCTGGAGTGTCAGGGGGCCGGTTTTGAGCACAGATACGCAGTATTTT. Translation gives CAWSVRGPVLSTDTQYF.

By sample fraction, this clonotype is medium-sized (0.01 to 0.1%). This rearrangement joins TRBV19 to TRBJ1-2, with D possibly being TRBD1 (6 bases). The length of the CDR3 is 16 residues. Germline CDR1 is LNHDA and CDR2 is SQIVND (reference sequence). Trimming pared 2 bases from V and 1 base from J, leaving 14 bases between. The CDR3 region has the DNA TGTGCCAGTAGTATAAAGAGGACAGCTTTTAACTATGGCTACACCTTC. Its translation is CASSIKRTAFNYGYTF.

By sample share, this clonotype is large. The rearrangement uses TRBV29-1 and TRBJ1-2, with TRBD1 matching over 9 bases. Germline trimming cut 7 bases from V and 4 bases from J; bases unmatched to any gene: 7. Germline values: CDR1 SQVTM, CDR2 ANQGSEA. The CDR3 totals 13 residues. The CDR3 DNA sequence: TGCAGCGCTGTACAGGGGGCGGGCTATGGCTACACCTTC. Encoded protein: CSAVQGAGYGYTF.

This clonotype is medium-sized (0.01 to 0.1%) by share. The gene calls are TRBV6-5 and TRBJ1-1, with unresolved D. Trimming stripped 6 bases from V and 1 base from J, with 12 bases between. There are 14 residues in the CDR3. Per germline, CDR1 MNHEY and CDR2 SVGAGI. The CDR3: CASSPRHTNTEAFF. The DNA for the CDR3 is TGTGCCAGCAGCCCCAGGCATACGAACACTGAAGCTTTCTTT.

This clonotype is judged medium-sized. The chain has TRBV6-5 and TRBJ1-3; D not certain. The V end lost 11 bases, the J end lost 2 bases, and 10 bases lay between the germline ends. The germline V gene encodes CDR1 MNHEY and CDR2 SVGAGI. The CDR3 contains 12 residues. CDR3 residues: CAVRSTGNTIYF. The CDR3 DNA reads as TGTGCCGTCCGCAGTACTGGAAACACCATATATTTT.

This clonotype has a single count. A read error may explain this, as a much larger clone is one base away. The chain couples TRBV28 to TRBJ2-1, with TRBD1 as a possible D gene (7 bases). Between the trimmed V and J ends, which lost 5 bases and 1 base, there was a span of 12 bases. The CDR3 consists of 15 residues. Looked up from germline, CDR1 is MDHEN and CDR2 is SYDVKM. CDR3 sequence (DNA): TGTGCCAGCAGTCCGGGGGACAGATCCTACAATGAGCAGTTCTTC. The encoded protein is CASSPGDRSYNEQFF.

DNA of the CDR3: TGCAGTGCGGCGGCTAGCACAGATACGCAGTATTTT. Translation gives CSAAASTDTQYF. The V and J genes are TRBV20-1 and TRBJ2-3; D not resolved. Trimming took 6 bases from V and 0 from J, leaving 7 bases between them. Germline V gene lookup returns CDR1 DFQATT and CDR2 SNEGSKA (reference sequence). This CDR3 spans 12 amino acids.

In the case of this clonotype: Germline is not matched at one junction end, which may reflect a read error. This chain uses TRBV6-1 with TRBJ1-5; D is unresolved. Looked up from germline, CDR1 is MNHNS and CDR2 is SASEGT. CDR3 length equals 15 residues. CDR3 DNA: TGTGCCAACAGTCCTTGGATCTATAACAATCAGCCCCAGCATTTT. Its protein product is CANSPWIYNNQPQHF.

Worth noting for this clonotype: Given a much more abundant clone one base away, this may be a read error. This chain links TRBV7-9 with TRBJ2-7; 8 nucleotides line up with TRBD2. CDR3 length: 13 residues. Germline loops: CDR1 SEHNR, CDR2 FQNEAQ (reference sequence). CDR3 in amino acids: CVSLPGLAYEQYF. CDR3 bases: TGTGTCAGCCTTCCGGGACTAGCCTACGAGCAGTACTTC.

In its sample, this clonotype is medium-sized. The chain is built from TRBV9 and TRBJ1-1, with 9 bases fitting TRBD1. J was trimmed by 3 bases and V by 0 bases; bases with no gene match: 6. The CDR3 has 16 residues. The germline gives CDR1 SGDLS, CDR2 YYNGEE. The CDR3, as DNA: TGTGCCAGCAGCGTAGGGGTAGGGACAGGGTACACTGAAGCTTTCTTT. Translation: CASSVGVGTGYTEAFF.